The rows below give T cell receptor beta chains drawn from one sample of a study of OX40 agonist ivuxolimab in advanced cancers. Only in-frame clones appear in the TCRdb table, and some are missing; sequencing was by immunoSEQ multiplex PCR. The table lists 45,000 to 50,000 clones, approximately 90% of them singletons. The sequencing here drew on CD4+ or CD8+ T cells sorted from blood, taken in a trial of the OX40 agonist ivuxolimab. The origin of the receptors is an adult with an advanced solid tumor such as melanoma, head and neck, liver or kidney cancer. The CDR3 runs from the conserved cysteine through the conserved F or W. The D gene is left open where the match is weak. Size is stated for part of the rows, as once, few or many counts, or as a class when the clone is expanded.

13	.	.	TRBV27	TRBJ2-1	CASSHLGDNEQFF	TGTGCCAGCAGCCACCTTGGGGACAATGAGCAGTTCTTC
13	.	.	TRBV7-9	TRBJ2-3	CASNPGVSDTQYF	TGTGCCAGCAATCCTGGAGTGTCAGATACGCAGTATTTT
14	TRBD1	once	TRBV28	TRBJ1-1	CASSPQDRATEAFF	TGTGCCAGCAGTCCTCAAGACAGGGCCACTGAAGCTTTCTTT
17	TRBD1	.	TRBV12-5	TRBJ1-1	CASGLELTGGPHTEAFF	TGTGCTAGTGGTTTGGAACTAACAGGGGGCCCGCACACTGAAGCTTTCTTT
10	.	.	TRBV6-4	TRBJ2-5	CASSVSLMDF	TGTGCCAGCAGTGTTTCCTTGATGGACTTC
17	.	once	TRBV5-6	TRBJ2-5	CASSLGWGGRYQETQYF	TGTGCCAGCAGCTTGGGATGGGGGGGGCGATACCAAGAGACCCAGTACTTC
15	.	.	TRBV6-5	TRBJ2-7	CASSYSPSRSYEQYF	TGTGCCAGCAGTTACTCGCCTAGCCGCTCCTACGAGCAGTACTTC
12	.	once	TRBV15	TRBJ1-5	CATSRGGAVQHF	TGTGCCACCAGCAGAGGGGGTGCGGTCCAGCATTTT
15	.	.	TRBV7-8	TRBJ2-1	CASRSDDRPYNEQFF	TGTGCCAGCAGGTCTGACGACAGGCCTTACAATGAGCAGTTCTTC
12	.	.	TRBV30	TRBJ1-4	CAWSPSNEKLFF	TGTGCCTGGAGTCCTTCTAATGAAAAACTGTTTTTT
14	.	few	TRBV6-1	TRBJ2-1	CASSVVGGYNEQFF	TGTGCCAGCAGTGTTGTAGGGGGTTACAATGAGCAGTTCTTC
10	.	.	TRBV6-5	TRBJ1-5	CASGYQPQHF	TGTGCCAGCGGATATCAGCCCCAGCATTTT
16	.	.	TRBV4-2	TRBJ2-7	CASSQDTAFRGYEQYF	TGTGCCAGCAGCCAAGATACGGCCTTTAGGGGCTACGAGCAGTACTTC
18	.	once	TRBV18	TRBJ2-3	CASSPAPGSGLFTDTQYF	TGTGCCAGCTCACCGGCCCCTGGCTCGGGACTTTTCACAGATACGCAGTATTTT
14	TRBD1	.	TRBV19	TRBJ1-1	CASSSGTGVTEAFF	TGTGCCAGTAGTTCCGGGACAGGGGTGACTGAAGCTTTCTTT
16	.	.	TRBV28	TRBJ2-7	CASSSNDGTTFWEQYF	TGTGCCAGCAGCTCCAACGACGGGACAACCTTTTGGGAGCAGTACTTC
15	.	.	TRBV7-9	TRBJ2-2	CASGENTQNTGELFF	TGTGCCAGCGGGGAGAATACTCAGAACACCGGGGAGCTGTTTTTT
15	.	.	TRBV9	TRBJ2-5	CASSVVEGPSETQYF	TGTGCCAGCAGCGTAGTGGAGGGGCCCTCAGAGACCCAGTACTTC
14	.	.	TRBV4-1	TRBJ1-6	CASSQGGNNSPLHF	TGCGCCAGCAGCCAAGGAGGAAATAATTCACCCCTCCACTTT
15	TRBD2	.	TRBV5-1	TRBJ2-7	CASTPGLAGGFEQYF	TGCGCCAGCACCCCGGGACTAGCGGGAGGTTTCGAGCAGTACTTC
17	TRBD2	.	TRBV4-1	TRBJ2-7	CASSHVASGGLSYEQYF	TGCGCCAGCAGCCATGTTGCTAGCGGGGGACTCTCCTACGAGCAGTACTTC
13	.	.	TRBV6-5	TRBJ2-5	CASSLDSGETQYF	TGTGCCAGCAGTTTAGATAGTGGGGAGACCCAGTACTTC
13	.	.	TRBV5-1	TRBJ2-1	CASSLVAYNEQFF	TGCGCCAGCAGCTTGGTAGCTTACAATGAGCAGTTCTTC
17	TRBD1	.	TRBV7-6	TRBJ2-7	CASSFNSIGQDPYEQYF	TGTGCCAGCAGCTTTAATTCTATAGGACAGGATCCCTACGAGCAGTACTTC
14	TRBD1	.	TRBV10-2	TRBJ1-2	CASSEPGGANGYTF	TGCGCCAGCAGTGAGCCAGGGGGCGCGAATGGCTACACCTTC
13	TRBD1	.	TRBV7-6	TRBJ1-1	CASSYGTGGEAFF	TGTGCCAGCAGCTACGGGACAGGGGGTGAAGCTTTCTTT
15	.	.	TRBV5-1	TRBJ2-3	CASSLGVSSTDTQYF	TGCGCCAGCAGCTTGGGGGTATCTAGCACAGATACGCAGTATTTT
14	TRBD1	.	TRBV28	TRBJ2-7	CASSLSGGVYEQYF	TGTGCCAGCAGTTTATCAGGGGGTGTTTACGAGCAGTACTTC
19	TRBD1	.	TRBV27	TRBJ2-3	CASSLLGTGRLGSTDTQYF	TGTGCCAGCAGTTTATTGGGGACAGGCCGCCTTGGTAGCACAGATACGCAGTATTTT
15	TRBD1	.	TRBV11-3	TRBJ2-7	CASSFGTGYSYEQYF	TGTGCCAGCAGCTTTGGGACAGGGTACTCCTACGAGCAGTACTTC
14	.	.	TRBV6-5	TRBJ1-5	CASSYSSLYQPQHF	TGTGCCAGCAGTTACTCGAGCCTTTATCAGCCCCAGCATTTT
13	.	.	TRBV28	TRBJ2-7	CASSDLDSYEQYF	TGTGCCAGCAGTGACCTGGACAGCTACGAGCAGTACTTC
13	TRBD2	.	TRBV29-1	TRBJ2-1	CSVAGGTLIEQFF	TGCAGCGTAGCGGGAGGGACGTTGATTGAGCAGTTCTTC
13	.	.	TRBV5-1	TRBJ2-1	CASSLGSYNEQFF	TGCGCCAGCAGCTTGGGGTCGTACAATGAGCAGTTCTTC
11	.	.	TRBV30	TRBJ1-1	CAWESGYEAFF	TGTGCCTGGGAAAGCGGGTATGAAGCTTTCTTT
14	TRBD2	.	TRBV27	TRBJ2-1	CASSFGWGGSEQFF	TGTGCCAGCAGTTTCGGGTGGGGGGGAAGTGAGCAGTTCTTC
17	.	.	TRBV14	TRBJ2-2	CASSQDVGLANTGELFF	TGTGCCAGCAGCCAAGATGTGGGGCTAGCAAACACCGGGGAGCTGTTTTTT
13	.	.	TRBV19	TRBJ2-2	CASRDTYTGELFF	TGTGCCAGCCGGGACACATACACCGGGGAGCTGTTTTTT
13	.	.	TRBV2	TRBJ2-7	CASSGGKTYEQYF	TGTGCCAGCAGTGGGGGGAAAACCTACGAGCAGTACTTC
11	.	.	TRBV12-1	TRBJ2-1	CASSFCYEQFF	TGTGCCAGCAGCTTTTGCTATGAGCAGTTCTTC
15	TRBD2	.	TRBV5-6	TRBJ2-5	CASSFGLVLRETQYF	TGTGCCAGCAGCTTTGGACTAGTCCTAAGGGAGACCCAGTACTTC
15	TRBD2	.	TRBV5-8	TRBJ2-1	CASSLGTSGINEQFF	TGTGCCAGCAGCTTGGGGACTAGCGGGATTAATGAGCAGTTCTTC
16	.	.	TRBV27	TRBJ1-3	CASSHLMPGLGNTIYF	TGTGCCAGCAGTCACCTCATGCCAGGGTTAGGAAACACCATATATTTT
19	.	.	TRBV21-1	TRBJ2-1	CASSKPGLASLRSYNEQFF	TGTGCCAGCAGCAAACCGGGACTAGCGTCATTGAGGTCCTACAATGAGCAGTTCTTC